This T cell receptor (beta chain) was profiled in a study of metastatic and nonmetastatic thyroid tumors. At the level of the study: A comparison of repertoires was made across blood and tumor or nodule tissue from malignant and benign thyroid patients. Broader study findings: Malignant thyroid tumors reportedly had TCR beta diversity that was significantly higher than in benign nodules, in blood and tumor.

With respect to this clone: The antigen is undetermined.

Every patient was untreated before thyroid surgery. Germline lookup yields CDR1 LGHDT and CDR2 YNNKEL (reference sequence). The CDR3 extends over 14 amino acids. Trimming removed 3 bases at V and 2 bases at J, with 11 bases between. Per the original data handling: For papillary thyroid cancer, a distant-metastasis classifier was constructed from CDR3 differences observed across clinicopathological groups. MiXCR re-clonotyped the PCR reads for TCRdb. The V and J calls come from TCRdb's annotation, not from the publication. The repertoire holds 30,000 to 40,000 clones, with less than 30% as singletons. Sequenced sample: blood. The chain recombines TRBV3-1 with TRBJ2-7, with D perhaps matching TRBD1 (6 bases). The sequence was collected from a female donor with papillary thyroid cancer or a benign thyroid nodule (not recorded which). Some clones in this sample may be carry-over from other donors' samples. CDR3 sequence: CASSQRGKPYEQYF. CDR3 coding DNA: TGTGCCAGCAGCCAGAGGGGGAAACCCTACGAGCAGTACTTC.